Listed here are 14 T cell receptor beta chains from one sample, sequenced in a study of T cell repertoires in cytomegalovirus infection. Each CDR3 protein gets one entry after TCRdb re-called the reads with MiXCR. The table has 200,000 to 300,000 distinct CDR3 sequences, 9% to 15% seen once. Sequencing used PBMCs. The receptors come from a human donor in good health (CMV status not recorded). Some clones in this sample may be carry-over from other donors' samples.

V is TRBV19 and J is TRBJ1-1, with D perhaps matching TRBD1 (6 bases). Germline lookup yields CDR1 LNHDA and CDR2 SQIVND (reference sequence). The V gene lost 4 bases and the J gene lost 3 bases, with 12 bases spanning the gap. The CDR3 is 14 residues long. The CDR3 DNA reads TGTGCCAGTAGTACTACAGGGCAGTACACTGAAGCTTTCTTT. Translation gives CASSTTGQYTEAFF.

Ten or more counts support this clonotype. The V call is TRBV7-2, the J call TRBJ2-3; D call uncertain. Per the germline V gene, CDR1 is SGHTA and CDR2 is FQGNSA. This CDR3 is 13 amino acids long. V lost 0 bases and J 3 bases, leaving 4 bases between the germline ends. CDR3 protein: CASSLAVTDTQYF. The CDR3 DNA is TGTGCCAGCAGCTTAGCGGTGACAGATACGCAGTATTTT.

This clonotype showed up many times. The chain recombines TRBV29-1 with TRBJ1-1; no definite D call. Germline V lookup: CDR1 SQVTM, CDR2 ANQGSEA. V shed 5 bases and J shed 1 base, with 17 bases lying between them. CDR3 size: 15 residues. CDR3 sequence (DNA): TGCAGCGTTCCCGGGGTGGGTCTTGGGAACACTGAAGCTTTCTTT. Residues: CSVPGVGLGNTEAFF.

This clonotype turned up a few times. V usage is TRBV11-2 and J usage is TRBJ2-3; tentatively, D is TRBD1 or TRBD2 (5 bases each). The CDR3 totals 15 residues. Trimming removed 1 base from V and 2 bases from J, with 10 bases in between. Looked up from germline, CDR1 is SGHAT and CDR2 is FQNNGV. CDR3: CASSLGGEVTDTQYF. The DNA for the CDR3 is TGTGCCAGCAGCTTAGGAGGGGAAGTCACAGATACGCAGTATTTT.

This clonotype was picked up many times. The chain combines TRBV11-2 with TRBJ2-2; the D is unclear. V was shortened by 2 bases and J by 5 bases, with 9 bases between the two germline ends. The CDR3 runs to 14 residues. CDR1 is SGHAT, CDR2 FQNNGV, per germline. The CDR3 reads CASSLQQGTGELFF. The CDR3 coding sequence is TGTGCCAGCAGCTTACAGCAAGGGACCGGGGAGCTGTTTTTT.

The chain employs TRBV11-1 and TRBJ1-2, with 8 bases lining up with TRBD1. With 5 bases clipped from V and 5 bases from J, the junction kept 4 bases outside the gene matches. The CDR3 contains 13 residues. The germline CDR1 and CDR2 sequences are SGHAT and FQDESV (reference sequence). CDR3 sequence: CASSATGGYGYTF. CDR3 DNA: TGTGCCAGCAGCGCCACAGGGGGTTATGGCTACACCTTC.

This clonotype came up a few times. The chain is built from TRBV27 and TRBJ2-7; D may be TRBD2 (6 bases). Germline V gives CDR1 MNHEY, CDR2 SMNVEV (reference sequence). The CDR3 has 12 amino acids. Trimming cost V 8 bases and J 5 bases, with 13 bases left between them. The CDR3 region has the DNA TGTGCCAGCCCCGGCGGGGACCACGAGCAGTACTTC. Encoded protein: CASPGGDHEQYF.

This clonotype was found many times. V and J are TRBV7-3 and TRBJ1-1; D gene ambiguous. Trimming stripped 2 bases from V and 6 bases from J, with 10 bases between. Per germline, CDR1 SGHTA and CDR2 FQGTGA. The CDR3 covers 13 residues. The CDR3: CASSLDPGAEAFF. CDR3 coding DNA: TGTGCCAGCAGCTTAGACCCAGGCGCTGAAGCTTTCTTT. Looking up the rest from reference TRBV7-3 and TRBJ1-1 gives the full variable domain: GAGVSQTPSNKVTEKGKYVELRCDPISGHTALYWYRQSLGQGPEFLIYFQGTGAADDSGLPNDRFFAVRPEGSVSTLKIQRTERGDSAVYLCASSLDPGAEAFFGQGTRLTVV.

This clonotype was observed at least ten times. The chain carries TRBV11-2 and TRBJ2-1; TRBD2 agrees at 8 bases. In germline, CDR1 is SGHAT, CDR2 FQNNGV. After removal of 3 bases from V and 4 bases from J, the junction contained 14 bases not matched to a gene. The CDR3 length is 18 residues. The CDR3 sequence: CASSFQTSATFLYNEQFF. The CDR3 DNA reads TGTGCCAGCAGCTTCCAGACTAGCGCGACCTTCCTGTACAATGAGCAGTTCTTC.

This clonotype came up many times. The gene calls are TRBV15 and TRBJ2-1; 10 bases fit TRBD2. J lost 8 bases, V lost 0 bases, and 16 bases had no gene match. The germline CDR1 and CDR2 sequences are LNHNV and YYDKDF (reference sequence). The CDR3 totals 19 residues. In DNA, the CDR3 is TGTGCCACCAGCAGAGAAAAGACTAGCGGGCTATCTTTCAGGGATGAGCAGTTCTTC. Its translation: CATSREKTSGLSFRDEQFF.

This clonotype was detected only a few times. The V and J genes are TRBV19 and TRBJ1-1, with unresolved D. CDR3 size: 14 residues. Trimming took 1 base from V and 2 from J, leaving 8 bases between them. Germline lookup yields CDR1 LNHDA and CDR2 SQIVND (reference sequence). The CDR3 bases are TGTGCCAGTAGTATAGTCAACACCAACACTGAAGCTTTCTTT. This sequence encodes CASSIVNTNTEAFF.

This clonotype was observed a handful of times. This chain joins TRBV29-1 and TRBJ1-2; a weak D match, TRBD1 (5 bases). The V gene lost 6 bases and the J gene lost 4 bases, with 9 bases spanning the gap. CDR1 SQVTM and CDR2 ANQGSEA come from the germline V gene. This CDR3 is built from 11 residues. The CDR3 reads CSVGTLYGYTF. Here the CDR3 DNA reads TGCAGCGTGGGGACCCTCTATGGCTACACCTTC.

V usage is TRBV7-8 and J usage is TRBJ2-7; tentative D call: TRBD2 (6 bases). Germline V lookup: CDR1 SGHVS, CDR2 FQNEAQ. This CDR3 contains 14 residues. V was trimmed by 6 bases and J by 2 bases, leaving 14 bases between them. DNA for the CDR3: TGTGCCAGCAGTTCCGGGACTGCCCCCTACGAGCAGTACTTC. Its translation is CASSSGTAPYEQYF.

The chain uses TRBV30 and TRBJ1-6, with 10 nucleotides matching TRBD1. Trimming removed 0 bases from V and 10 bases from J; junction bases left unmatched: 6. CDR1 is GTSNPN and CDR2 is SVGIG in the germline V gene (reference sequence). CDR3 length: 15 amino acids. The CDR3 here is CAWSVPRTGGSPLHF. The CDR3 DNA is TGTGCCTGGAGTGTACCCCGGACAGGGGGATCACCCCTCCACTTT.